This record covers a single T cell receptor beta chain. Its antigen is not yet known. Per-base qualities were not stored, and no clone one base away is much larger. The donors were healthy, HIV-negative adults who had no recently reported acute infections or vaccinations. Only Caucasian adults living in Nashville, Tennessee, USA were represented among the donors. CD4+ T cells were enriched by magnetic negative selection; naive cells were then positively selected on CD45RA, and the negative fraction formed the memory subset. After blood collection by leukapheresis, PBMCs were isolated using Ficoll-Histopaque density gradient centrifugation and then cryopreserved in the vapor phase of liquid nitrogen. Analytical flow cytometry was used to check the purity and quantity of each magnetically sorted T cell population. Genomic DNA was isolated from every sorted fraction and measured by UV absorbance on a Nanodrop 2000c.

Inclusive of the bounding cysteine and phenylalanine, the CDR3 is 13 residues long. The retained sequence is limited to the CDR3, 39 bases, with the frame set at the first base. V is shortened by 4 bases, J by 9 bases, and the region joining them spans 11 bases. CDR1 and CDR2 were assigned from the germline V gene as SGHRS and YFSETQ. The data originate from a study of shared clonotypes between healthy human individuals (dated by TCRdb to the early 2020s). Concerning the study at large: The cohort included three men and a couple of women between 18 and 49 years of age. The study deeply sequenced blood TCR repertoires of five healthy adults to estimate repertoire size and the extent of clonotype sharing between individuals. For each donor, three plates each were used for CD4 naive and CD4 memory, two plates were used for CD8 naive, and one plate was used for CD8 memory. Different laboratories and diverse techniques were used to prepare libraries and sequence TCR repertoires, to increase sequencing depth and limit assay-specific biases. Each donor's leukapheresis produced roughly between about 0.9 and 9.5 billion PBMCs.

Paper-wide results and their limitations: Pairwise subsampling indicated that sequencing depth was expected to affect the degree of clonotype sharing among donors. Because the study included only a small number of donors, the genetic and exposure-history diversity represented was limited. Across four donors, around 5% of naive CD4, more than 3% of naive CD8, under 2.5% of memory CD4, and over 0.35% of memory CD8 clonotypes were shared. Naive subsets generally had larger estimated clonotype richness than memory subsets did. Higher generation probabilities were observed for clonotypes shared by all four sorted-subset donors than for non-shared clonotypes. Sampling was limited to blood, and TCR repertoires in tissue likely differ from TCR repertoires in blood. Incomplete sequencing was indicated by rarefaction of sorted-subset datasets, despite the large sequencing depth.

Using the deep immunoSEQ assay, TCR CDR3 regions were amplified from genomic DNA by multiplex PCR. Genomic DNA extracted from each cell subset was distributed evenly over all wells of several immunoSEQ 96-well plates, and each plate served as one replicate. For sorted subsets, approximately 0.2 ug of genomic DNA, equivalent to roughly 30,000 T cell genomes, went into each replicate PCR. The purified libraries were quantified using a Qubit 3.0 fluorometer, sized with a Bioanalyzer 2100, and then quantified again using the KAPA Library Quantification kit. A separate single-read 150-cycle Illumina NextSeq 550 flow cell was used to sequence each immunoSEQ 96-well plate. Regarding the original processing steps: Because the immunoSEQ output held only junctional sequences and lacked quality scores, the filtering could not match the filtering applied to full-length reads. To assign V/J genes and CDR3, sequences were annotated against IMGT germline references using PyIR, a Python wrapper for IgBLAST v1.9. Reads were removed for weak V/J assignments (E-value above 1e-6), missing CDR3, stop codons, out-of-frame junctions, or ambiguous translated residues. A V3J clonotype was defined by an identical inferred V gene, J gene, and CDR3 amino acid sequence. Percentage overlap between repertoires was computed as shared unique clonotypes divided by the size of the smaller repertoire. RTK rarefaction, the Chao1 estimator, and Recon v2.1 estimates of unobserved clonotypes were used to assess repertoire richness. Generation probabilities for all TCRbeta clonotypes obtained by the gDNA method from a handful of donors were computed using OLGA. Imported from immuneACCESS, the table was reduced by TCRdb to in-frame sequences with V and J called. These copies leave out some clones; in studies compared against another copy, an unresolved V gene accounts for under half, and the cause of the remainder is not known. The DNA was the basis for D and trimming; V, J and clone size are from that table. Here the sample has 2 million or so clones; roughly 96% occur a single time. The ten largest make up 0.13% of the sample.

This TCR derives from a man between 18 and 29 years old in good health. Input material: naive CD4+ T cells sorted from blood. In the paper's terms, the cell subset or site label means: CD45RA+ positively selected. The chain uses TRBV5-1 and TRBJ1-6; the D segment cannot be called with confidence. For the CDR3, the sequence is CASSLSLGSPLHF. The base sequence is TGCGCCAGCAGCCTTAGTTTAGGTTCACCCCTCCACTTT.